The clone carrying this TCR beta chain has just a few counts. Its target is unknown. The sample originates from a study of T cells after yellow fever vaccination. Study-level points and caveats: Just a small share of clonotypes turned up in the CD4 compartment as well as the CD8 compartment. A secondary response was less intense yet reached its peak sooner, at day 5 versus 15. Re-detected after boosting: most primary clones, about 96% of CD4 and 80% to 90% of CD8. Researchers cautioned that FACS-sorted repertoires could harbor abundant clonotypes contaminating from the bulk population.

Each CDR3 protein gets one entry after TCRdb re-called the 5' RACE reads with MiXCR. This repertoire shows 200,000 to 250,000 distinct CDR3 sequences, approximately 3% found once; its top ten account for less than 3.5%. This CDR3 spans 13 amino acids. The J segment lost 3 bases and the V segment lost 4 bases, leaving 4 bases of the junction unmatched. CDR1 is GTSNPN and CDR2 is SVGIG in the germline V gene (reference sequence). The sample in question was CD4+ T cells sorted from PBMCs, obtained 10 days after the yellow fever booster vaccination. The source of this sequence is a man aged 18 to 29 who received the YFV17D yellow fever vaccine. The chain joins TRBV30 to TRBJ1-2, with 8 bases lining up with TRBD1. The CDR3 reads CAWTLDRDYGYTF. The CDR3 coding sequence is TGTGCCTGGACCCTGGACAGGGACTATGGCTACACCTTC.